The 4 T cell receptor beta chains given below trace back to one sample, sequenced in a study of CD8+ T cells in alopecia areata. As to treatment: oral pan-JAK inhibitor, 5-10 mg twice daily. It was cDNA, reverse transcribed from extracted RNA, that served as the sequencing template. Method: immunoSEQ multiplex PCR; TCRdb's copy keeps in-frame clones and lacks some. The repertoire consists of roughly 110,000 clones, with roughly 84% occurring once and the leading ten covering 20% to 25%. Sequenced material: CD8+ T cells sorted from blood, taken at week 24, from a patient treated with tofacitinib. The receptors shown here come from a human donor with alopecia areata.

This clone was recorded a few times. The chain employs TRBV6-5 and TRBJ2-2; TRBD1 aligns across 10 bases. The V gene end was trimmed by 10 bases and the J gene end by 5 bases; junction bases not matched to a gene: 10. This CDR3 spans 15 amino acids. Germline CDR1 and CDR2: MNHEY and SVGAGI. The CDR3 reads CATEIGTGETGELFF. As DNA, the CDR3 is TGTGCCACCGAGATAGGGACAGGGGAGACCGGGGAGCTGTTTTTT.

This chain uses TRBV4-2 with TRBJ1-5; D uncertain. The V and J ends lost 0 bases and 5 bases respectively, with 8 bases between them. The CDR3 has 14 amino acids. Germline values: CDR1 LGHNA, CDR2 YNFKEQ. The CDR3 protein is CASSQDFWDQPQHF. CDR3 nucleotide sequence: TGTGCCAGCAGCCAAGATTTCTGGGATCAGCCCCAGCATTTT.

This rearrangement joins TRBV19 to TRBJ1-5, with a weak D call TRBD1 (5 bases). CDR1 is LNHDA and CDR2 is SQIVND in the germline V gene (reference sequence). With 5 bases removed from V and 3 bases from J, the gap between germline ends came to 14 bases. CDR3 length equals 15 residues. The CDR3 loop reads CASSPLGGNNQPQHF. The CDR3 DNA reads TGTGCCAGTAGTCCCCTGGGGGGAAACAATCAGCCCCAGCATTTT.

The V and J genes are TRBV19 and TRBJ2-7; 9 bases are a match to TRBD1. Per germline, CDR1 LNHDA and CDR2 SQIVND (reference sequence). The CDR3 sequence is 14 residues long. V shed 3 bases and J 3 bases; nucleotides not matched to a gene: 3. The CDR3 coding sequence is TGTGCCAGTAGTATGGGACAGGGAAACTACGAGCAGTACTTC. Encoded protein: CASSMGQGNYEQYF. Together with reference TRBV19 and TRBJ2-7, the CDR3 gives the full variable domain: DGGITQSPKYLFRKEGQNVTLSCEQNLNHDAMYWYRQDPGQGLRLIYYSQIVNDFQKGDIAEGYSVSREKKESFPLTVTSAQKNPTAFYLCASSMGQGNYEQYFGPGTRLTVT.